Below are 28 T cell receptor beta chains sequenced from a single sample in a study of blood T cell repertoires in COVID-19. Sequencing was performed with immunoSEQ multiplex PCR; in TCRdb, only in-frame clones are kept and a portion is missing. This table holds 75,000 to 100,000 clones, nearly 85% found once. The sample consisted of peripheral blood. Receptors originate from a woman aged 80 or over with acute or convalescent COVID-19.

The chain links TRBV9 to TRBJ1-2; 8 bases are shared with TRBD1. J gave up 7 bases and V 3 bases, and 8 bases lay outside the gene matches. Germline V CDR1 and CDR2: SGDLS, YYNGEE. The CDR3 consists of 14 residues. CDR3 sequence (DNA): TGTGCCAGCAGCGGAGGACAGGGATCCTCTGGCTACACCTTC. Translating it yields CASSGGQGSSGYTF.

The chain carries TRBV4-2 and TRBJ2-7; D gene unclear. V shed 0 bases and J shed 4 bases, with 13 bases lying between them. Germline V CDR1 and CDR2: LGHNA, YNFKEQ. This CDR3 is built from 15 residues. The CDR3 nucleotides are TGTGCCAGCAGCCAAGATTTGGTAGCTGGGTACGAGCAGTACTTC. This translates into CASSQDLVAGYEQYF.

There are a few counts of this clone. V usage is TRBV29-1 and J usage is TRBJ2-1; maybe TRBD2 (5 bases). The CDR3 runs 11 residues. Germline CDR1 and CDR2: SQVTM and ANQGSEA. Trimming took 6 bases from V and 3 from J, leaving 6 bases between them. CDR3 sequence reads: CSVGNYNEQFF. CDR3 nucleotide sequence: TGCAGCGTCGGGAACTACAATGAGCAGTTCTTC.

The chain carries TRBV9 and TRBJ1-1; D remains ambiguous. V was pared by 4 bases and J by 5 bases, with 9 bases between. CDR1 and CDR2 from the germline V gene are SGDLS and YYNGEE. CDR3 length: 12 residues. For the CDR3, the DNA is TGTGCCAGCAGCCGATCGGGTACTGAAGCTTTCTTT. Its protein product is CASSRSGTEAFF.

This chain connects TRBV11-3 to TRBJ2-1; 7 bases are shared with TRBD1. The CDR3 has 13 residues. The germline gives CDR1 SGHNT, CDR2 YENEEA. J was trimmed by 4 bases and V by 4 bases; bases with no gene match: 1. CDR3 region: CASSSQGYNEQFF. In nucleotides, the CDR3 is TGTGCCAGCAGCTCACAGGGGTACAATGAGCAGTTCTTC.

This rearrangement joins TRBV5-6 to TRBJ2-7; the D gene is possibly TRBD1 (6 bases). V was trimmed by 2 bases and J by 2 bases, leaving 14 bases between them. This CDR3 spans 15 amino acids. Germline V gene sequence: CDR1 SGHDT, CDR2 YYEEEE. The CDR3 region is CASSFLGAEAYEQYF. CDR3 nucleotides: TGTGCCAGCAGCTTCCTGGGGGCAGAGGCCTACGAGCAGTACTTC. The entire variable domain, with the rest obtained from reference TRBV5-6 and TRBJ2-7, is as follows: DAGVTQSPTHLIKTRGQQVTLRCSPKSGHDTVSWYQQALGQGPQFIFQYYEEEERQRGNFPDRFSGHQFPNYSSELNVNALLLGDSALYLCASSFLGAEAYEQYFGPGTRLTVT.

The V gene is TRBV10-3, the J gene TRBJ2-3; 14 bases fit TRBD2. Germline lookup yields CDR1 ENHRY and CDR2 SYGVKD. With 10 bases clipped from V and 0 bases from J, the junction kept 6 bases outside the gene matches. The CDR3 has 16 residues. The CDR3 reads CATSGLAGASTDTQYF. The CDR3 nucleotides read TGTGCCACCTCGGGACTAGCGGGAGCTAGCACAGATACGCAGTATTTT.

This sequence joins TRBV7-8 and TRBJ1-2, with D hard to call. The germline gives CDR1 SGHVS, CDR2 FQNEAQ. The V end was cut by 7 bases, the J end by 2 bases, with 14 bases between. CDR3 length: 14 amino acids. As DNA, the CDR3 is TGTGCCAGCACCCAAGGAGTCGGGAACTATGGCTACACCTTC. Translated: CASTQGVGNYGYTF.

The chain links TRBV19 to TRBJ1-5; no reliable D call. Germline lookup yields CDR1 LNHDA and CDR2 SQIVND (reference sequence). With 3 bases removed from V and 6 bases from J, the gap between germline ends came to 15 bases. The CDR3 has 15 residues. The CDR3 region has the DNA TGTGCCAGTAGTATGGGCACCGTCGGGAGTCAGCCCCAGCATTTT. Translating gives CASSMGTVGSQPQHF.

The chain couples TRBV30 to TRBJ1-6, with D possibly matching TRBD1 (5 bases). The V end was cut by 3 bases, the J end by 6 bases, with 9 bases between. Germline V gene data show CDR1 as GTSNPN and CDR2 as SVGIG (reference sequence). The CDR3 has 13 residues. The CDR3 here is CAWRGQGNSPLHF. Written as DNA, the CDR3 is TGTGCCTGGAGAGGGCAGGGTAATTCACCCCTCCACTTT.

This chain connects TRBV12-3 or TRBV12-4 to TRBJ1-6; TRBD1 aligns across 7 bases. The CDR3 loop spans 13 amino acids. V lost 3 bases and J lost 11; bases outside the gene matches: 4. The CDR3 loop is CASSLSGGTPLHF. CDR3 nucleotide sequence: TGTGCCAGCAGTTTGTCAGGGGGTACACCCCTCCACTTT.

The gene calls are TRBV5-4 and TRBJ2-7, with a tentative D call TRBD2 (6 bases). The CDR3 length is 17 residues. Trimming shortened V by 4 bases and J by 3 bases, and 23 bases separated the two germline ends. Germline V lookup: CDR1 SGHNT, CDR2 YYREEE (reference sequence). CDR3 coding DNA: TGTGCCAGCAGCCCGAGAGGAGGGTCTGCCCCGAACTACGAGCAGTACTTC. Protein product: CASSPRGGSAPNYEQYF.

The CDR3 protein is CASAATGGTEAFF. Here the CDR3 DNA reads TGTGCCAGCGCTGCTACCGGCGGCACTGAAGCTTTCTTT. The V gene is TRBV7-2, the J gene TRBJ1-1; no definite D call. The V and J ends lost 8 bases and 4 bases respectively, with 14 bases between them. Looked up from germline, CDR1 is SGHTA and CDR2 is FQGNSA. The CDR3 length is 13 residues. The entire variable domain, with the rest obtained from reference TRBV7-2 and TRBJ1-1, is as follows: GAGVSQSPSNKVTEKGKDVELRCDPISGHTALYWYRQSLGQGLEFLIYFQGNSAPDKSGLPSDRFSAERTGGSVSTLTIQRTQQEDSAVYLCASAATGGTEAFFGQGTRLTVV.

The chain is built from TRBV27 and TRBJ2-1; D might be TRBD2 (5 bases). The germline gives CDR1 MNHEY, CDR2 SMNVEV (reference sequence). CDR3 size: 14 residues. Trimming pared 6 bases from V and 6 bases from J, leaving 15 bases between. The CDR3 DNA sequence: TGTGCCAGCAGGCGATCAACTAGGCCCAATGAGCAGTTCTTC. This codes for CASRRSTRPNEQFF.

This chain links TRBV20-1 with TRBJ2-3, with 8 bases identical to TRBD2. CDR1 is DFQATT, CDR2 SNEGSKA, per germline (reference sequence). V shed 3 bases, J shed 4 bases, and the junction held 9 bases outside the gene matches. CDR3 length: 15 residues. The CDR3 DNA reads as TGCAGTGCTAGTAGGGGTAGCGGGATGTCAGATACGCAGTATTTT. It codes for CSASRGSGMSDTQYF.

The rearrangement uses TRBV2 and TRBJ2-1; D gene ambiguous. Germline loops: CDR1 SNHLY, CDR2 FYNNEI. The CDR3 contains 15 residues. V shed 4 bases and J shed 0 bases, with 10 bases lying between them. The CDR3 DNA reads TGTGCCAGCAGTGGGGCCAGTAGCTCCTACAATGAGCAGTTCTTC. This gives the protein CASSGASSSYNEQFF.

This chain links TRBV19 with TRBJ1-1, with a weak D call TRBD1 (5 bases). The germline gives CDR1 LNHDA, CDR2 SQIVND (reference sequence). V shed 10 bases and J shed 8 bases, with 11 bases lying between them. This CDR3 comprises 10 residues. CDR3 region: CATGRAEAFF. CDR3 coding DNA: TGTGCCACGGGCAGGGCCGAAGCTTTCTTT.

The V and J genes are TRBV5-4 and TRBJ2-5; 9 nucleotides line up with TRBD2. Germline assignment: CDR1 SGHNT and CDR2 YYREEE (reference sequence). The CDR3 is made up of 14 amino acids. With 4 bases clipped from V and 5 bases from J, the junction kept 6 bases outside the gene matches. CDR3 coding DNA: TGTGCCAGCAGCCCCGCCGGGACTAGCGAGACCCAGTACTTC. Translated, it gives CASSPAGTSETQYF.

The J gene is TRBJ1-4, the V gene TRBV5-1; tentative D call: TRBD1 (5 bases). Germline V gene sequence: CDR1 SGHRS, CDR2 YFSETQ. CDR3 length: 13 residues. V was pared by 3 bases and J by 4 bases, with 7 bases between. CDR3 DNA: TGCGCCAGCAGCTGGGGACTTAATGAAAAACTGTTTTTT. Translating gives CASSWGLNEKLFF.

The rearrangement uses TRBV19 and TRBJ2-7, with a weak D call TRBD2 (5 bases). Trimming stripped 3 bases from V and 0 bases from J, with 12 bases between. The CDR3 contains 15 residues. The germline V gene has CDR1 LNHDA and CDR2 SQIVND (reference sequence). The CDR3 region is CASSIGLGSSYEQYF. In DNA, the CDR3 is TGTGCCAGTAGTATTGGGCTAGGGAGCTCCTACGAGCAGTACTTC.

The CDR3 sequence is CASSLRWSPTYYNEQFF. The CDR3 nucleotides read TGTGCCAGCAGTCTCCGTTGGAGCCCAACCTACTACAATGAGCAGTTCTTC. This chain joins TRBV28 and TRBJ2-1; D unresolved. Trimming took 5 bases from V and 3 from J, leaving 20 bases between them. Per the germline V gene, CDR1 is MDHEN and CDR2 is SYDVKM. The length of the CDR3 is 17 residues.

The chain joins TRBV7-3 to TRBJ1-1; D possibly corresponds to TRBD1 (5 bases). The germline V gene has CDR1 SGHTA and CDR2 FQGTGA. Trimming cost V 1 base and J 4 bases, with 10 bases left between them. This CDR3 comprises 14 residues. Here the CDR3 reads CASSLSREVTEAFF. DNA for the CDR3: TGTGCCAGCAGCTTAAGCAGGGAAGTCACTGAAGCTTTCTTT.

The V call is TRBV3-1 (or the pseudogene TRBV3-2), the J call TRBJ2-7; 12 bases are shared with TRBD1. This CDR3 region has 14 residues. Per the germline V gene, CDR1 is LGHDT and CDR2 is YNNKEL (reference sequence). V lost 4 bases and J lost 6; bases outside the gene matches: 4. CDR3 in amino acids: CASSRGTGGVEQYF. The CDR3 region has the DNA TGTGCCAGCAGCCGCGGGACAGGGGGCGTCGAGCAGTACTTC.

The chain joins TRBV4-3 to TRBJ1-4, with D maybe TRBD1 (6 bases). Germline V gene lookup returns CDR1 LGHNA and CDR2 YSLEER. The V end was cut by 6 bases, the J end by 5 bases, with 13 bases between. The CDR3 has 14 amino acids. The CDR3: CASSVRDTNEKLFF. DNA of the CDR3: TGCGCCAGCAGTGTCCGGGACACCAATGAAAAACTGTTTTTT.

This chain uses TRBV11-1 with TRBJ2-3, with TRBD2 identical over 8 bases. V was clipped by 5 bases and J by 2 bases; unmatched bases: 6. Germline V CDR1 and CDR2: SGHAT, FQDESV (reference sequence). The CDR3 consists of 15 residues. CDR3 in DNA: TGTGCCAGCAGCCCAAGCGGGGGTTCCACAGATACGCAGTATTTT. As protein: CASSPSGGSTDTQYF.

The CDR3 sequence is CASDRGYNEQFF. DNA for the CDR3: TGCGCCAGCGACAGGGGGTACAATGAGCAGTTCTTC. The chain employs TRBV5-1 and TRBJ2-1, with 9 nucleotides matching TRBD1. The CDR3 sequence is 12 residues long. V lost 7 bases, J lost 4 bases, and 0 bases stayed unmatched. Germline lookup yields CDR1 SGHRS and CDR2 YFSETQ.

The genes are TRBV9 and TRBJ2-1; a weak D match, TRBD2 (6 bases). CDR3 size: 16 residues. The germline V gene has CDR1 SGDLS and CDR2 YYNGEE. V gave up 4 bases and J gave up 4 bases, with 18 bases separating them. CDR3: CASSSRLERAYNEQFF. In DNA form, the CDR3 reads TGTGCCAGCAGCTCCCGACTAGAGAGGGCTTACAATGAGCAGTTCTTC.

This chain joins TRBV3-1 (or the pseudogene TRBV3-2) and TRBJ2-3; TRBD2 aligns across 10 bases. Looked up from germline, CDR1 is LGHDT and CDR2 is YNNKEL (reference sequence). This CDR3 spans 16 amino acids. After removal of 4 bases from V and 6 bases from J, the junction contained 10 bases not matched to a gene. The CDR3 sequence: CASSPDLAGVEDTQYF. For the CDR3, the DNA is TGTGCCAGCAGCCCCGACCTAGCGGGAGTAGAGGATACGCAGTATTTT.